A single sample gave rise to the 2 T cell receptor beta chains below, sequenced in a study of T cell responses to AZD1222 COVID-19 vaccine. TCRdb's copy holds only in-frame clones and misses some; the assay was immunoSEQ multiplex PCR. Among about 190,000 clones listed, roughly 93% were seen once. The source material was peripheral blood, sampled on day 0 of AZD1222 vaccination. Receptors were obtained from an adult in good health.

This chain uses TRBV19 with TRBJ1-1; 10 nucleotides match TRBD1. CDR3 length equals 16 residues. The V segment lost 1 base and the J segment 3 bases; nucleotides outside the gene matches: 5. Germline V gives CDR1 LNHDA, CDR2 SQIVND (reference sequence). As DNA, the CDR3 is TGTGCCAGTAGTATAGGGACAGGGGGGAGATACACTGAAGCTTTCTTT. Residues: CASSIGTGGRYTEAFF. The complete variable domain, with remaining parts taken from reference TRBV19 and TRBJ1-1, reads DGGITQSPKYLFRKEGQNVTLSCEQNLNHDAMYWYRQDPGQGLRLIYYSQIVNDFQKGDIAEGYSVSREKKESFPLTVTSAQKNPTAFYLCASSIGTGGRYTEAFFGQGTRLTVV.

J is TRBJ1-1 and V is TRBV14; D is uncertain. This CDR3 region has 20 residues. The ends were cut back, 2 bases at V and 3 bases at J, with 28 bases in the middle. Germline CDR1 SGHDN, CDR2 FVKESK. The CDR3 coding sequence is TGTGCCAGCAGCCAAAAGAGTCTGGGCGAACCATCGGTTTTGGACACTGAAGCTTTCTTT. Translating gives CASSQKSLGEPSVLDTEAFF.